This entry concerns a single TCR beta chain. Its antigen is unidentified. The sample comes from a study of T cells in Graves' hyperthyroidism and ophthalmopathy. Across the whole study: Peripheral blood samples were taken at initial diagnosis, prior to any treatment. Whole-study results and caveats: Ophthalmopathy and stable hyperthyroidism were separated by a 13 V-J model. The model forecast ophthalmopathy, anticipating it by a median 6.5 months before onset.

The V gene end was trimmed by 3 bases and the J gene end by 2 bases; junction bases not matched to a gene: 2. The V gene's germline CDR1 is SNHLY and CDR2 FYNNEI. The CDR3 consists of 14 residues. Diagnostic decisions used clinical symptoms, serum thyroxine and TRAb, thyroid ultrasound and orbital computed tomography. Amplified TCR beta CDR3 regions derived from RNA transcripts. The HTBI primer set was used in a first-round RT-PCR of the TCR CDR3. TCRdb used MiXCR to reprocess the multiplex PCR reads, holding one entry per CDR3 protein. The sample yields about 640,000 distinct CDR3 sequences, 20% seen once.

The clonotype was recovered from a man under 40 with Graves' ophthalmopathy. V is TRBV2 and J is TRBJ2-5, with TRBD1 matching over 8 bases. Sequencing was done on a sample of blood. CDR3 DNA sequence: TGTGCCAGCAGTGACTGGGACAGGCAAGAGACCCAGTACTTC. Protein: CASSDWDRQETQYF.